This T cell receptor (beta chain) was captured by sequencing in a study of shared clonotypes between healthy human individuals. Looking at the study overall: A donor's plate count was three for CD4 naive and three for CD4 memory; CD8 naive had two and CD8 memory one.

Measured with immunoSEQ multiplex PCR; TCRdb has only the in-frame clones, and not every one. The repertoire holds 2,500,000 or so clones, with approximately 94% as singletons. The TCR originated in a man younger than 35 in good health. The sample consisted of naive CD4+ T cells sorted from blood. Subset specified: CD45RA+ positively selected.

The CDR3 DNA reads TGCGCCAGCAGCCAAGTCCGGGGGAGTAACACAGATACGCAGTATTTT. This codes for CASSQVRGSNTDTQYF. This rearrangement joins TRBV4-1 to TRBJ2-3, with D tentatively TRBD2 (6 bases). The germline V and J ends were trimmed by 1 base and 2 bases, with 13 bases remaining between them. CDR3 length: 16 amino acids. The germline CDR1 and CDR2 sequences are MGHRA and YSYEKL.